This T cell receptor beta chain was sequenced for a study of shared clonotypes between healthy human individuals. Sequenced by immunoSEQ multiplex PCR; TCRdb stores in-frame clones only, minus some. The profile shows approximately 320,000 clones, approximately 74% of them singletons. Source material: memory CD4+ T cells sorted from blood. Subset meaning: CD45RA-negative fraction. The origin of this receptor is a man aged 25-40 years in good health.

The CDR3 sequence is CASSSTRDFEQETQYF. The DNA of the CDR3 is TGTGCCAGCAGCTCCACCCGGGACTTTGAACAAGAGACCCAGTACTTC. The chain has TRBV7-2 and TRBJ2-5; D might be TRBD2 (6 bases). There are 16 residues in the CDR3. The germline CDR1 and CDR2 sequences are SGHTA and FQGNSA. Trimming left V 4 bases short and J 2 bases short, with 17 bases between.